Below, 8 T cell receptor beta chains from the same sample are listed, as sequenced in a study of blood T cell repertoires in COVID-19. The data were produced by immunoSEQ multiplex PCR, yet TCRdb's version contains in-frame clones alone and is incomplete. Here the sample spans 200,000 to 250,000 clones, 80% being singletons. The sample comprised peripheral blood. These receptors all come from a human donor in a cohort sampled during active COVID-19.

This clone appeared a single time. V and J are TRBV6-5 and TRBJ1-5, with a weak D call TRBD1 (6 bases). CDR3 length: 15 amino acids. CDR1 is MNHEY and CDR2 is SVGAGI in the germline V gene. The V gene lost 6 bases and the J gene lost 5 bases, with 17 bases spanning the gap. CDR3 bases: TGTGCCAGCAGGAATGAGGACAGCGCTTATCAGCCCCAGCATTTT. Translated: CASRNEDSAYQPQHF.

The chain is built from TRBV27 and TRBJ2-7, with 9 bases matching TRBD1. This CDR3 is built from 15 residues. Germline V gene lookup returns CDR1 MNHEY and CDR2 SMNVEV (reference sequence). V lost 1 base, J lost 6 bases, and 7 bases stayed unmatched. CDR3 amino acids: CASSLFGQGRAEQYF. CDR3 sequence (DNA): TGTGCCAGCAGTTTATTCGGACAGGGGAGGGCCGAGCAGTACTTC.

The chain couples TRBV3-1 (or the pseudogene TRBV3-2) to TRBJ2-7; 10 nucleotides align to TRBD2. This CDR3 contains 17 residues. Losses at the gene ends were 0 bases for V and 1 base for J; bases not matched to a gene: 6. Germline lookup yields CDR1 LGHDT and CDR2 YNNKEL (reference sequence). CDR3: CASSQDRGLAQSYEQYF. The CDR3 DNA is TGTGCCAGCAGCCAAGATCGGGGACTAGCGCAGTCCTACGAGCAGTACTTC.

This chain uses TRBV20-1 with TRBJ2-2; D remains ambiguous. The germline V gene encodes CDR1 DFQATT and CDR2 SNEGSKA (reference sequence). The CDR3 spans 11 residues. Trimming took off 3 bases at V and 6 bases at J, with 5 bases between the two ends. CDR3 coding DNA: TGCAGTGCTAGTGTCTCCGGGGAGCTGTTTTTT. Its translation is CSASVSGELFF.

The chain is built from TRBV7-3 and TRBJ2-7, with a tentative D call TRBD1 (5 bases). The CDR3 has 14 amino acids. The germline V and J ends were trimmed by 0 bases and 8 bases, with 14 bases remaining between them. Germline CDR1 SGHTA, CDR2 FQGTGA. CDR3 coding DNA: TGTGCCAGCAGCTTAACGTCCCAGGGCTCTAAGCAGTACTTC. This sequence encodes CASSLTSQGSKQYF.

This rearrangement joins TRBV5-1 to TRBJ2-1; 10 nucleotides align to TRBD2. Germline CDR1 is SGHRS and CDR2 is YFSETQ. V dropped 4 bases and J dropped 8; count of bases not matched to a gene: 12. The length of the CDR3 is 16 residues. The CDR3 spells CASSQLLAGAGHEQFF. The DNA for the CDR3 is TGCGCCAGCAGCCAACTCCTAGCGGGAGCTGGACATGAGCAGTTCTTC. Drawing the rest from reference TRBV5-1 and TRBJ2-1, the complete variable domain is KAGVTQTPRYLIKTRGQQVTLSCSPISGHRSVSWYQQTPGQGLQFLFEYFSETQRNKGNFPGRFSGRQFSNSRSEMNVSTLELGDSALYLCASSQLLAGAGHEQFFGPGTRLTVL.

The CDR3 sequence is CATSDSRTYGYTF. CDR3 sequence (DNA): TGTGCCACCAGTGATTCTAGGACATATGGCTACACCTTC. The V call is TRBV24-1, the J call TRBJ1-2, with TRBD1 as a possible D gene (5 bases). The CDR3 sequence is 13 residues long. V gave up 2 bases and J gave up 5 bases, with 8 bases separating them. Germline loops: CDR1 KGHDR, CDR2 SFDVKD.

The gene calls are TRBV4-2 and TRBJ2-3; TRBD1 matches 7 bases. The CDR3 length is 15 residues. The germline V gene has CDR1 LGHNA and CDR2 YNFKEQ. V gave up 5 bases and J gave up 4 bases; unmatched junction bases: 9. CDR3 in amino acids: CASSRTGRGPDTQYF. For the CDR3, the DNA is TGTGCCAGCAGCAGGACAGGACGTGGCCCAGATACGCAGTATTTT.